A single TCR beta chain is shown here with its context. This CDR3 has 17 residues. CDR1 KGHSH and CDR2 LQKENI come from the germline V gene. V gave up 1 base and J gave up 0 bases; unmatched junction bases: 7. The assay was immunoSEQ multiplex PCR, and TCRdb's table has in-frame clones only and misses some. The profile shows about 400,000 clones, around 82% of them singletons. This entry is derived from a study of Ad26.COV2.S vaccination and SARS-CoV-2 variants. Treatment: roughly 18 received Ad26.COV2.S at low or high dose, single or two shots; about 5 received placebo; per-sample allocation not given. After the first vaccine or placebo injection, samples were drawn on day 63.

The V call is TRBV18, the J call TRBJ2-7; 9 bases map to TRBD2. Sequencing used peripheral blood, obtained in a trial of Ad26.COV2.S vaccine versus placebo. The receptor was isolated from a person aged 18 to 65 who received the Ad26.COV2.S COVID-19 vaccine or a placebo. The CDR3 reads CASSPLAAGGSSYEQYF. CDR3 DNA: TGTGCCAGCTCACCACTCGCTGCGGGAGGGTCCTCCTACGAGCAGTACTTC.